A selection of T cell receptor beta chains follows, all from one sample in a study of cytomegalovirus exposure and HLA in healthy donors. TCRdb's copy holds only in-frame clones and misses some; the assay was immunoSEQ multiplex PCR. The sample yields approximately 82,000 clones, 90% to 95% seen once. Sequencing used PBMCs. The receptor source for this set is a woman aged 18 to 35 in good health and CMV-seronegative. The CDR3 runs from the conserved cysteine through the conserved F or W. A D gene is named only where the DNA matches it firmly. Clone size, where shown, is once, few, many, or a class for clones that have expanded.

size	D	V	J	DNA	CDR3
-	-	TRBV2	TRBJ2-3	TGTGCCAGCACGGTTCAGGGATTTGGCACAGATACGCAGTATTTT	CASTVQGFGTDTQYF
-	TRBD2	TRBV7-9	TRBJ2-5	TGTGCCAGCAGTTCTACCGGGACTAGCGGTGGAGAGACCCAGTACTTC	CASSSTGTSGGETQYF
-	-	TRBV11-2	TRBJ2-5	TGTGCCAGCAGCTTAGGGCGGGGCCAAGAGACCCAGTACTTC	CASSLGRGQETQYF
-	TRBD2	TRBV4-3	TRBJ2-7	TGCGCCAGCAGCCAACTAGCGGGAGGCTCCTACGAGCAGTACTTC	CASSQLAGGSYEQYF
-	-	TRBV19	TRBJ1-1	TGTGCCAGTAGTATCACAGGTTTTGTCACTGAAGCTTTCTTT	CASSITGFVTEAFF
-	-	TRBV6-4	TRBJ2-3	TGTGCCAGCAGTGTGCGACACAGCACAGATACGCAGTATTTT	CASSVRHSTDTQYF
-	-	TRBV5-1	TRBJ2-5	TGCGCCAGCAGCGAGGGGACACCACCGGGGACCCAGTACTTC	CASSEGTPPGTQYF
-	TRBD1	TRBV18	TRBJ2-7	TGTGCCAGCTCACCGGGGACAGGGGTCTTCTACGAGCAGTACTTC	CASSPGTGVFYEQYF
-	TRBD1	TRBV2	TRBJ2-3	TGTGCCAGCAAGCAATTTCCGGGACAGGGTAGCACAGATACGCAGTATTTT	CASKQFPGQGSTDTQYF
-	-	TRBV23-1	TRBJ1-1	TGCGCCAGCAGTCACCTGGAGGACAGAGCAGAAACTGAAGCTTTCTTT	CASSHLEDRAETEAFF
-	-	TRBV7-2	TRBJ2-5	TGTGCCAGCAGCGATACCCTAGCGCGGAAGACCCAGTACTTC	CASSDTLARKTQYF
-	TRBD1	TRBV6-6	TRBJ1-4	TGTGCCAGCAGCCGGGGACAGGCGGCAACTAATGAAAAACTGTTTTTT	CASSRGQAATNEKLFF
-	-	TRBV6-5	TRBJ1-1	TGTGCCAGCACCCTAGTCGGGGGGCGAACTGAAGCTTTCTTT	CASTLVGGRTEAFF
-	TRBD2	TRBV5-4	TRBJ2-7	TGTGCCAGCAGCTTGCGAAAGATAGCGGGACCCTCCTACGAGCAGTACTTC	CASSLRKIAGPSYEQYF
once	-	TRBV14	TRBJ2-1	TGTGCCAGCAGCCAAGAATTACGGGGAAATGAGCAGTTCTTC	CASSQELRGNEQFF
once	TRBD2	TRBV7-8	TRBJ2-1	TGTGCCAGCAGCTTAGCGCGGGGGGGGCCTAGGGGTGGCAATGAGCAGTTCTTC	CASSLARGGPRGGNEQFF
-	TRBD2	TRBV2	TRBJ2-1	TGTGCCAGTGGACTAGCCTCCTACAATGAGCAGTTCTTC	CASGLASYNEQFF
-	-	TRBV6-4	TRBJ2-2	TGTGCCAGCAGTAGCGGCTCAAACACCGGGGAGCTGTTTTTT	CASSSGSNTGELFF
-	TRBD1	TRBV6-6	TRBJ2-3	TGTGCCAGCAGCCGGGGACAGGGCCCCCCAGATACGCAGTATTTT	CASSRGQGPPDTQYF
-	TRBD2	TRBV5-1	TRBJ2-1	TGCGCCAGCAGCGCCCGACTAGCGGGAGCAGATGAGCAGTTCTTC	CASSARLAGADEQFF
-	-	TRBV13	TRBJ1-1	TGTGCCAGCAGCTTACTATTAGTGAGTAACACTGAAGCTTTCTTT	CASSLLLVSNTEAFF
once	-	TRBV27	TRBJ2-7	TGTGCCAGCAGTTCAACCTACGAGCAGTACTTC	CASSSTYEQYF
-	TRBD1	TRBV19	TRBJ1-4	TGTGCCAGTAGTACGACAGGGGTGGAGGAAAAACTGTTTTTT	CASSTTGVEEKLFF
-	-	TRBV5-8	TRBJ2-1	TGTGCCAGCAGCTCCTACAGGAACTCCTACAATGAGCAGTTCTTC	CASSSYRNSYNEQFF
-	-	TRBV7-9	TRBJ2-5	TGTGCCAGCAGCCCCGAGTACTTC	CASSPEYF
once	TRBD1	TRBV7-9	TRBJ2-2	TGTGCCAGCATCCTCTTAGAATCCAGGGGACAGGAGGAGCTGTTTTTT	CASILLESRGQEELFF
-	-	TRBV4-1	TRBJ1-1	TGCGCCAGCAGCCAACGACAGGAGTTGAACACTGAAGCTTTCTTT	CASSQRQELNTEAFF
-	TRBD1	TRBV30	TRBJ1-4	TGTGCGACGGGACAGTCAACTAATGAAAAACTGTTTTTT	CATGQSTNEKLFF
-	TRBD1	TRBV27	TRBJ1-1	TGTGCCAGCAGTTTGACAGGGGGCAACACTGAAGCTTTCTTT	CASSLTGGNTEAFF
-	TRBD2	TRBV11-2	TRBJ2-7	TGTGCCAGCAGCTCATCAATAGCGGGAGGGGCCTACGAGCAGTACTTC	CASSSSIAGGAYEQYF
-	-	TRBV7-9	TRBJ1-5	TGTGCCAGCAGCTTATCGATGACAGGTAGCAATCAGCCCCAGCATTTT	CASSLSMTGSNQPQHF
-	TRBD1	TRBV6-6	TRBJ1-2	TGTGCCAGCAGTCACAGGGGTTCTTTGTATGGCTACACCTTC	CASSHRGSLYGYTF
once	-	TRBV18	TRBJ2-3	TGTGCCAGCTCCCCCTCCAGCACAGATACGCAGTATTTT	CASSPSSTDTQYF
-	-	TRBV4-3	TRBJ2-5	TGCGCCAGCAGCCAATCAACAGGGTTGAAGACCCAGTACTTC	CASSQSTGLKTQYF
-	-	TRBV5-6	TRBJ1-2	TGTGCCAGCAGCCCAGGGTCTGGCTACACCTTC	CASSPGSGYTF
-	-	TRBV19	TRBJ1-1	TGTGCCAGTACCCCTGTTTTCGGAGCTTTCTTT	CASTPVFGAFF
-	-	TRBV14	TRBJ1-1	TGTGCCAGCAGCCCCGGTGGGGCGATGAACACTGAAGCTTTCTTT	CASSPGGAMNTEAFF
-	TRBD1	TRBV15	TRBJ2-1	TGTGCCACCAGCTATGCCCGGACAGGGGGATACAATGAGCAGTTCTTC	CATSYARTGGYNEQFF
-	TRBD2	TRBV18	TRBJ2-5	TGTGCCAGCTCACCCCTAGCGGGGGAAGGTGAGACCCAGTACTTC	CASSPLAGEGETQYF
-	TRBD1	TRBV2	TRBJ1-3	TGTGCCAGCAGTAGAGACAGGGCCCTAATTAGCTCTGGAAACACCATATATTTT	CASSRDRALISSGNTIYF
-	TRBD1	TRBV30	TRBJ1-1	TGTGCCTGGATACAGGGGGCCTTTAACACTGAAGCTTTCTTT	CAWIQGAFNTEAFF
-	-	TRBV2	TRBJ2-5	TGTGCCAGCAGTGAAGGAGGATTCGAGACCCAGTACTTC	CASSEGGFETQYF
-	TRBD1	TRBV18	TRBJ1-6	TGTGCCAGCTCCGACGCCCAGGGGGCGCTGAATTCACCCCTCCACTTT	CASSDAQGALNSPLHF
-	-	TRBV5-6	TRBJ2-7	TGTGCCAGCAGCCAGACCTCAGGTGAGCAGTACTTC	CASSQTSGEQYF
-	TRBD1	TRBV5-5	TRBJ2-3	TGTGCCAGCAGCTTAGGACAGGGTGTGGATACGCAGTATTTT	CASSLGQGVDTQYF
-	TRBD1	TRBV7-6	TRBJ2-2	TGTGCCAGCAGCCCTAGGGACAGGACTGAATCCTACACCGGGGAGCTGTTTTTT	CASSPRDRTESYTGELFF
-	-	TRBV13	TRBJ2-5	TGTGCCAGCAGCTTAGGAGGGGAAAAGACCCAGTACTTC	CASSLGGEKTQYF
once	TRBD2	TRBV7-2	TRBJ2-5	TGTGCCAGCAGCTCGGGACTAGGGGGGGAGACCCAGTACTTC	CASSSGLGGETQYF
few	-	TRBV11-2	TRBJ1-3	TGTGCCAGCAGCTTAGCTACAGGCCTCTCTGGAAACACCATATATTTT	CASSLATGLSGNTIYF
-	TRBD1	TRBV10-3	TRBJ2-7	TGTGCCATCATGGGGGACAGGGAAAATCCCTACGAGCAGTACTTC	CAIMGDRENPYEQYF
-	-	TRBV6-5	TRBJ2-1	TGTGCCAGCGGGCTGGTCAGCTCCTACAATGAGCAGTTCTTC	CASGLVSSYNEQFF
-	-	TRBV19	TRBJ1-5	TGTGCCAGTGAAACAGGCCTTAGCAATCAGCCCCAGCATTTT	CASETGLSNQPQHF
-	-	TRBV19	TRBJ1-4	TGTGCCAGCGCCTGGGGAGGCGAGAGACAACTGTTTTTT	CASAWGGERQLFF
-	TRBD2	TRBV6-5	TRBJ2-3	TGTGCCAGCAGTTACCCTAGCGGGGGCACAGATACGCAGTATTTT	CASSYPSGGTDTQYF
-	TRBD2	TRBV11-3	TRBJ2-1	TGTGCCAGCAGCTCACTAGCGGGAGCTTACAATGAGCAGTTCTTC	CASSSLAGAYNEQFF
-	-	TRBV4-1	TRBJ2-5	TGCGCCAGCAGCCAAGCTAACCTAGAGACCCAGTACTTC	CASSQANLETQYF
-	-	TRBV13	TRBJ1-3	TGTGCCAGCAGCTTAACGGGAGCCAGTGGAAACACCATATATTTT	CASSLTGASGNTIYF
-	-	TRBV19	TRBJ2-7	TGTGCCAGTAGTATAGTAGGCGGAGAACACGAGCAGTACTTC	CASSIVGGEHEQYF